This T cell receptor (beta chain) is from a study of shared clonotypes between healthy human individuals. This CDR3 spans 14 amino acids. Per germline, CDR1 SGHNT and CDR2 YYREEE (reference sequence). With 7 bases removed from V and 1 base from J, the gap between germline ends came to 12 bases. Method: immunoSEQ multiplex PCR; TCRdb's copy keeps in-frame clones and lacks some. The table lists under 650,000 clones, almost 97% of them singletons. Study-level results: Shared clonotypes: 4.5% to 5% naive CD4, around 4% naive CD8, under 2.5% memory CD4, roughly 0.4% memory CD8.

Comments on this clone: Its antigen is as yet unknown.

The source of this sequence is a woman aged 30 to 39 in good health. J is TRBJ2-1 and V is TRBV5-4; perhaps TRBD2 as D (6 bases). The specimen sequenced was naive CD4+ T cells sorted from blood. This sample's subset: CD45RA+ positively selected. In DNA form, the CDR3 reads TGTGCCAGCGGAGTTCTAGCGTCCTACAATGAGCAGTTCTTC. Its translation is CASGVLASYNEQFF. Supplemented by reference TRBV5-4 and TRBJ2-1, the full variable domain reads ETGVTQSPTHLIKTRGQQVTLRCSSQSGHNTVSWYQQALGQGPQFIFQYYREEENGRGNFPPRFSGLQFPNYSSELNVNALELDDSALYLCASGVLASYNEQFFGPGTRLTVL.